This TCR beta chain was recorded in a study of lymphopenia after photon versus proton radiotherapy. General study results and limits: Relative stability marked proton patients; photon patients lost diversity and naive cells.

Notes on this clone: The antigen is unknown.

The assay was immunoSEQ multiplex PCR, and TCRdb's table has in-frame clones only and misses some. The sample carries 55,000 to 70,000 clones, 75% to 90% recorded once. CDR1 is LGHNT and CDR2 is FRNRAP in the germline V gene. V was clipped by 3 bases and J by 3 bases, with 5 bases between them. The CDR3 extends over 12 amino acids. This chain links TRBV12-5 with TRBJ2-5, with D hard to call. This TCR was recovered from an elderly man with esophageal cancer. Sequencing was performed on peripheral blood, taken from a patient treated with proton-based radiotherapy. The CDR3 sequence is CASGLEEETQYF. The CDR3 DNA sequence: TGTGCTAGTGGTTTAGAAGAAGAGACCCAGTACTTC.